This T cell receptor (beta chain) was found in a study of blood T cell repertoires in COVID-19. TCRdb keeps only in-frame clones here, not all; method: immunoSEQ multiplex PCR. The sample lists a few hundred thousand clones; 70% to 90% were seen once. This CDR3 comprises 15 residues. Germline V lookup: CDR1 SGHTA, CDR2 FQGNSA. The junction had 9 bases not matched to a gene; V was cut back by 4 bases and J by 7 bases. Cohort assignment relied on participant-reported clinical history. Sequencing was done on a sample of PBMCs or T cells enriched from blood (not recorded which). The TCR originated in a young man who had recovered from COVID-19. The V and J genes are TRBV7-2 and TRBJ1-5; TRBD1 matches 8 bases. The CDR3 DNA reads as TGTGCCAGCAGCTCCGGGACAGGCCTCGAACAGCCCCAGCATTTT. It yields the protein CASSSGTGLEQPQHF.